This T cell receptor beta chain was sequenced for a study of monozygotic twins with inflammatory bowel disease. Study observations and caveats: Comparison of concordant versus discordant twins revealed no difference in repertoire similarity, possibly due to limited power.

Reanalyzing the 5' RACE reads, TCRdb keeps one entry per CDR3 protein, without DNA. The listing records fewer than 350,000 distinct CDR3 sequences. On this clonotype: Its cognate antigen is unknown.

The source material was blood. This TCR was sampled from a human donor with ulcerative colitis or Crohn's disease, or a healthy co-twin of an affected twin (not recorded which).

The CDR3 here is CASSPSGGREAFF. The chain recombines TRBV12-3 or TRBV12-4 with TRBJ1-1; the TRBD1 assignment by TCRdb is unverifiable without DNA. The CDR3 is 13 residues long.